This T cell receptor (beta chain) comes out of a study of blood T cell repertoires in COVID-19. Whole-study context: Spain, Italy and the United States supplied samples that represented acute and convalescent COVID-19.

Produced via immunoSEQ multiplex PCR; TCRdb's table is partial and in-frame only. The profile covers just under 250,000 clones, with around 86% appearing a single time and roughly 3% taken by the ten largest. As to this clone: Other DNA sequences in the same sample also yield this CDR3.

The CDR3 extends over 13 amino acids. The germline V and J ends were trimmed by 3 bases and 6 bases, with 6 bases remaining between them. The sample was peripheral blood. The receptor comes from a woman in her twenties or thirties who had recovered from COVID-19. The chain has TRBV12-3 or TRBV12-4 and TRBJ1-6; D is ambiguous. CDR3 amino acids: CASSLGANSPLHF. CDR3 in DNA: TGTGCCAGCAGTTTGGGCGCTAATTCACCCCTCCACTTT.